Presented here are 31 T cell receptor beta chains from one specimen sequenced in a study of cytomegalovirus exposure and HLA in healthy donors. With 60 Vbeta and 13 Jbeta primers, the PCR was carried out. Clones were sequenced by immunoSEQ multiplex PCR, and TCRdb holds only the in-frame ones, with some missing. This table holds roughly 160,000 clones, about three quarters found once. The source material was PBMCs. All receptors derive from a man aged 45-60 years in good health and CMV-seropositive.

The J gene is TRBJ1-1, the V gene TRBV10-2, with D unresolved. Deletions cut 4 bases from V and 1 base from J, with 7 bases between. The CDR3 is made up of 13 amino acids. CDR1 is WSHSY and CDR2 is SAAADI in the germline V gene. The CDR3 here is CASSVTGNTEAFF. The CDR3 DNA follows: TGCGCCAGCAGTGTGACTGGGAACACTGAAGCTTTCTTT.

This clone has only a few counts. The chain uses TRBV4-3 and TRBJ2-7; TRBD2 aligns across 7 bases. The CDR3 sequence is 15 residues long. The V segment lost 2 bases and the J segment 3 bases; nucleotides outside the gene matches: 7. Germline V gene sequence: CDR1 LGHNA, CDR2 YSLEER. Here the CDR3 reads CASSQRWGGGYEQYF. The CDR3 DNA reads as TGCGCCAGCAGCCAACGCTGGGGCGGGGGCTACGAGCAGTACTTC.

This sequence joins TRBV15 and TRBJ2-3; 7 nucleotides align to TRBD2. CDR1 is LNHNV and CDR2 is YYDKDF in the germline V gene (reference sequence). The trim removed 5 bases at V and 3 bases at J, leaving 8 bases unmatched. The CDR3 is 15 residues long. The CDR3 loop reads CATSPGGSRTDTQYF. CDR3 nucleotide sequence: TGTGCCACCAGCCCCGGGGGGTCAAGAACAGATACGCAGTATTTT. The variable domain in full, with the rest retrieved from reference TRBV15 and TRBJ2-3, is DAMVIQNPRYQVTQFGKPVTLSCSQTLNHNVMYWYQQKSSQAPKLLFHYYDKDFNNEADTPDNFQSRRPNTSFCFLDIRSPGLGDTAMYLCATSPGGSRTDTQYFGPGTRLTVL.

The chain recombines TRBV5-1 with TRBJ2-5; the match to TRBD2 covers 13 bases. Germline V CDR1 and CDR2: SGHRS, YFSETQ. The V segment lost 5 bases and the J segment 2 bases; nucleotides outside the gene matches: 9. The CDR3 contains 17 residues. The CDR3, as DNA: TGCGCCAGCAGTTTCACTTCGACTAGCGGGGGGCAAGAGACCCAGTACTTC. Translating gives CASSFTSTSGGQETQYF.

This clone was picked up one time. The chain couples TRBV10-3 to TRBJ1-2; no definite D call. V gave up 6 bases and J gave up 0 bases, with 14 bases separating them. Per germline, CDR1 ENHRY and CDR2 SYGVKD. This CDR3 is 15 amino acids long. The CDR3 region has the DNA TGTGCCATCAGGGTATTGACTCTCTCTAACTATGGCTACACCTTC. Its translation: CAIRVLTLSNYGYTF.

This clone was observed a few times. This chain links TRBV5-1 with TRBJ2-2; no clear D gene. V lost 1 base and J lost 1, with 5 bases in between. CDR3 length: 14 residues. Looked up from germline, CDR1 is SGHRS and CDR2 is YFSETQ. The CDR3 reads CASSLQLNTGELFF. Written as DNA, the CDR3 is TGCGCCAGCAGCTTGCAGTTGAACACCGGGGAGCTGTTTTTT.

V is TRBV15 and J is TRBJ1-4; TRBD1 might be the D (5 bases). The CDR3 is 14 amino acids. Per the germline V gene, CDR1 is LNHNV and CDR2 is YYDKDF (reference sequence). Trimming took 8 bases from V and 4 from J, leaving 14 bases between them. The CDR3, as DNA: TGTGCCACCTTTTCAAGGGGAGGTAATGAAAAACTGTTTTTT. Translating it yields CATFSRGGNEKLFF.

The chain combines TRBV18 with TRBJ2-1, with 9 nucleotides matching TRBD2. The CDR3 is 15 residues long. The V gene's germline CDR1 is KGHSH and CDR2 LQKENI. V lost 5 bases, J lost 2 bases, and 4 bases stayed unmatched. CDR3 DNA sequence: TGTGCCAGCTCAATAGCGGGGGCGACCTACAATGAGCAGTTCTTC. This codes for CASSIAGATYNEQFF.

J is TRBJ1-6 and V is TRBV28; the D gene is possibly TRBD1 (6 bases). V was clipped by 6 bases and J by 5 bases, with 14 bases between them. The CDR3 length is 15 residues. The germline gives CDR1 MDHEN, CDR2 SYDVKM. CDR3 in amino acids: CASRPGTSHNSPLHF. Written as DNA, the CDR3 is TGTGCCAGCAGACCGGGGACATCCCATAATTCACCCCTCCACTTT.

The chain couples TRBV4-1 to TRBJ1-2; possibly TRBD1 for D (6 bases). This CDR3 region has 13 residues. The germline gives CDR1 MGHRA, CDR2 YSYEKL. Trimming took off 1 base at V and 8 bases at J, with 11 bases between the two ends. This chain's CDR3 is CASSQGQGPGYTF. In DNA form, the CDR3 reads TGCGCCAGCAGCCAAGGTCAGGGGCCCGGCTACACCTTC.

The chain links TRBV4-3 to TRBJ1-3; D is possibly TRBD1 (5 bases). The CDR3 has 15 residues. Germline assignment: CDR1 LGHNA and CDR2 YSLEER. Trimming shortened V by 0 bases and J by 3 bases, and 9 bases separated the two germline ends. This CDR3 is CASSQEGAYGNTIYF. The DNA for the CDR3 is TGCGCCAGCAGCCAAGAAGGGGCTTATGGAAACACCATATATTTT.

This clone was seen only a few times. V gene TRBV2 combines with J gene TRBJ1-5, with 7 nucleotides matching TRBD1. Losses at the gene ends were 8 bases for V and 4 bases for J; bases not matched to a gene: 8. The CDR3 is 14 residues long. In germline, CDR1 is SNHLY, CDR2 FYNNEI. CDR3 amino acids: CASDLIQGNQPQHF. DNA for the CDR3: TGTGCCAGCGATCTGATACAGGGGAATCAGCCCCAGCATTTT.

This clone was seen a handful of times. The chain has TRBV6-5 and TRBJ1-6; D gene unclear. Germline CDR1 is MNHEY and CDR2 is SVGAGI. Trimming stripped 5 bases from V and 15 bases from J, with 14 bases between. This CDR3 has 12 residues. CDR3 sequence reads: CASSEARQYLHF. CDR3 sequence (DNA): TGTGCCAGCAGTGAAGCTAGGCAGTACCTCCACTTT.

The genes are TRBV2 and TRBJ2-1, with 7 bases that match TRBD2. Unmatched junction bases numbered 14, after V lost 8 bases and J lost 7 bases. Per the germline V gene, CDR1 is SNHLY and CDR2 is FYNNEI. The CDR3 contains 15 residues. The CDR3 region has the DNA TGTGCCAGCCCCCCGAGCGCGGGGGTCGGAAATGAGCAGTTCTTC. As protein: CASPPSAGVGNEQFF.

The V call is TRBV19, the J call TRBJ2-1, with D unclear. CDR3 length equals 13 residues. CDR1 is LNHDA, CDR2 SQIVND, per germline (reference sequence). Trimming removed 0 bases at V and 10 bases at J, with 10 bases between. The CDR3 nucleotides are TGTGCCAGTAGTATAGAGCGGCTTGGCGAGCAGTTCTTC. Amino acids: CASSIERLGEQFF.

This chain connects TRBV7-2 to TRBJ2-7; 10 bases map to TRBD1. Germline trimming cut 5 bases from V and 3 bases from J; bases unmatched to any gene: 10. Germline assignment: CDR1 SGHTA and CDR2 FQGNSA. The CDR3 length is 16 residues. CDR3 in DNA: TGTGCCAGCAGCGTGAGACAGGGGGCGATCGGCTACGAGCAGTACTTC. Translating it yields CASSVRQGAIGYEQYF.

The chain employs TRBV21-1 and TRBJ2-2; the table's D call of TRBD1 was not tested on the DNA. TRBV21-1 has pseudogene status. The CDR3 runs 17 residues. Here the CDR3 reads CASSKEFRGPTGGELFF. For the CDR3, the DNA is TGTGCCAGCAGCAAAGAGTTCAGGGGGCCAACCGGCGGGGAGCTGTTTTTT.

The chain recombines TRBV15 with TRBJ1-5; 11 nucleotides agree with TRBD1. Germline CDR1 is LNHNV and CDR2 is YYDKDF (reference sequence). Germline trimming cut 3 bases from V and 6 bases from J; bases unmatched to any gene: 4. The CDR3 extends over 15 amino acids. CDR3 in amino acids: CATSRDRGQGQPQHF. For the CDR3, the DNA is TGTGCCACCAGCAGGGACAGGGGGCAGGGTCAGCCCCAGCATTTT.

This chain joins TRBV5-1 and TRBJ1-5; possibly TRBD1 for D (6 bases). With 0 bases removed from V and 4 bases from J, the gap between germline ends came to 8 bases. The CDR3 extends over 14 amino acids. Germline loops: CDR1 SGHRS, CDR2 YFSETQ. This chain's CDR3 is CASSLDRENQPQHF. For the CDR3, the DNA is TGCGCCAGCAGCTTGGACAGGGAGAATCAGCCCCAGCATTTT.

This chain connects TRBV6-5 to TRBJ1-2; TRBD1 matches 8 bases. This CDR3 is 16 amino acids long. Germline CDR1 MNHEY, CDR2 SVGAGI. The V segment lost 0 bases and the J segment 6 bases; nucleotides outside the gene matches: 9. The chain's CDR3 is CASSYSRPGGSHGYTF. Here the CDR3 DNA reads TGTGCCAGCAGTTACTCGAGGCCAGGGGGCTCTCATGGCTACACCTTC.

This chain joins TRBV9 and TRBJ2-7, with D hard to call. The CDR3 has 13 amino acids. The V and J ends lost 3 bases and 0 bases respectively, with 7 bases between them. CDR1 is SGDLS, CDR2 YYNGEE, per germline. The CDR3 DNA sequence: TGTGCCAGCAGCGGCGCGGACTCCTACGAGCAGTACTTC. This codes for CASSGADSYEQYF.

The chain couples TRBV6-6 to TRBJ2-7; 8 positions agree with TRBD1. Germline V gives CDR1 MNHNY, CDR2 SVGAGI (reference sequence). The ends lost 6 bases at V and 3 bases at J; junction bases unmatched: 7. The CDR3 loop spans 14 amino acids. The CDR3 DNA reads as TGTGCCAGCAGAAGACAGGGGCTGGGCTACGAGCAGTACTTC. Translating gives CASRRQGLGYEQYF.

This chain uses TRBV6-5 with TRBJ1-2; weak D call: TRBD1 (5 bases). Per the germline V gene, CDR1 is MNHEY and CDR2 is SVGAGI. Trimming stripped 8 bases from V and 2 bases from J, with 12 bases between. The CDR3 sequence is 13 residues long. This CDR3 is CASGAESNYGYTF. In DNA form, the CDR3 reads TGTGCCAGCGGGGCCGAGTCCAACTATGGCTACACCTTC.

The CDR3 protein is CASSQGRQALSDTQYF. The CDR3 DNA reads as TGTGCCAGCAGCCAAGGACGACAGGCGCTGTCAGATACGCAGTATTTT. The chain uses TRBV4-2 and TRBJ2-3; D possibly corresponds to TRBD1 (6 bases). This CDR3 region has 16 residues. The germline gives CDR1 LGHNA, CDR2 YNFKEQ. The V end was cut by 1 base, the J end by 4 bases, with 15 bases between.

V usage is TRBV9 and J usage is TRBJ2-1, with TRBD2 matching over 10 bases. V shed 1 base and J 4 bases; nucleotides not matched to a gene: 5. Germline V lookup: CDR1 SGDLS, CDR2 YYNGEE. The length of the CDR3 is 16 residues. The DNA for the CDR3 is TGTGCCAGCAGCGTACTCGTGACTAGCGGGTACAATGAGCAGTTCTTC. Its translation: CASSVLVTSGYNEQFF. Full variable domain (missing parts from reference TRBV9 and TRBJ2-1): DSGVTQTPKHLITATGQRVTLRCSPRSGDLSVYWYQQSLDQGLQFLIQYYNGEERAKGNILERFSAQQFPDLHSELNLSSLELGDSALYFCASSVLVTSGYNEQFFGPGTRLTVL.

The gene calls are TRBV19 and TRBJ2-3; 7 nucleotides agree with TRBD1. V lost 5 bases, J lost 5 bases, and 10 bases stayed unmatched. This CDR3 has 15 residues. Germline V gene data show CDR1 as LNHDA and CDR2 as SQIVND (reference sequence). CDR3 residues: CASSLRQGLGDTQYF. The CDR3, as DNA: TGTGCCAGTAGTCTACGACAGGGCTTAGGAGATACGCAGTATTTT.

V and J are TRBV2 and TRBJ1-1, with unresolved D. The V and J ends lost 4 bases and 4 bases respectively, with 13 bases between them. This CDR3 has 14 residues. The germline CDR1 and CDR2 sequences are SNHLY and FYNNEI. The CDR3 loop is CASSGGSPFTEAFF. The CDR3 DNA sequence: TGTGCCAGCAGTGGAGGGAGTCCCTTCACTGAAGCTTTCTTT.

The CDR3 reads CASSLGDRETQYF. The CDR3 DNA reads as TGTGCCAGCAGCTTAGGCGACAGGGAAACCCAGTACTTC. The chain carries TRBV11-2 and TRBJ2-5; 7 positions match TRBD1. V shed 1 base, J shed 8 bases, and the junction held 4 bases outside the gene matches. The CDR3 is made up of 13 amino acids. CDR1 is SGHAT and CDR2 is FQNNGV in the germline V gene.

This rearrangement joins TRBV5-4 to TRBJ2-4; 9 bases are shared with TRBD1. Germline CDR1 and CDR2: SGHNT and YYREEE (reference sequence). With V trimmed by 3 bases and J by 6 bases, 4 bases remained unmatched. This CDR3 comprises 14 residues. DNA for the CDR3: TGTGCCAGCAGCTCCCCGGGACAGGGAAACATTCAGTACTTC. It encodes CASSSPGQGNIQYF.

Regarding this clone: The junction shows a germline mismatch at one end, possibly a read error. The V and J genes are TRBV7-9 and TRBJ1-2, with 11 bases that match TRBD1. This CDR3 contains 15 residues. Germline assignment: CDR1 SEHNR and CDR2 FQNEAQ (reference sequence). CDR3 protein: CSSSLVGTGGYGYTF. CDR3 coding DNA: TGTTCCAGCAGCTTAGTTGGGACAGGGGGGTATGGCTACACCTTC.

The rearrangement links TRBV19 to TRBJ1-5; D is perhaps TRBD1 (5 bases). The germline V gene encodes CDR1 LNHDA and CDR2 SQIVND (reference sequence). V was pared by 7 bases and J by 2 bases, with 15 bases between. The CDR3 runs to 15 residues. This chain's CDR3 is CASTLGPSGNQPQHF. CDR3 coding DNA: TGTGCCAGTACCCTGGGGCCGAGTGGCAATCAGCCCCAGCATTTT.